Given below is one T cell receptor (beta chain) in context. Its antigen is as yet unknown. Germline is not matched at one junction end, which may reflect a read error. The sample is drawn from a study of T cells in Graves' hyperthyroidism and ophthalmopathy. The CDR3 has 17 amino acids. Germline values: CDR1 MNHNS, CDR2 SASEGT. General study points: Ophthalmopathy, which appeared later, was predicted by the model a median roughly 6.5 months before onset.

It was RNA transcripts that yielded the amplified TCR beta CDR3 regions. The HTBI primer set was used in a first-round RT-PCR of the TCR CDR3. TCRdb re-derived calls from the multiplex PCR reads in MiXCR, one entry per CDR3 protein. The sample lists 500,000 to 650,000 distinct CDR3 sequences; 40% to 50% were seen once. Exclusions: uncontrolled infection, other autoimmune disease, pregnancy, lactation. Source material: peripheral blood or thyroid tissue (not recorded which). The chain uses TRBV6-1 and TRBJ2-7; the match to TRBD1 covers 7 bases. This clonotype originated in an adult woman with Graves' disease, either hyperthyroidism or ophthalmopathy (not recorded which). The CDR3 region has the DNA TGCGCCAGCAGCCAAGTCTGGCCAGGGGGAAGCTCCTACGAGCAGTACTTC. Amino acid sequence: CASSQVWPGGSSYEQYF.